This T cell receptor beta chain was identified during a study of T cells in Graves' hyperthyroidism and ophthalmopathy (dated by TCRdb to 2018 to 2020). In the study overall: Peripheral blood samples were taken at initial diagnosis, before any treatment was given. For training and testing, the roughly 100 patients in the discovery cohort were randomly divided in a 7:3 ratio. Prospective prediction of ophthalmopathy was tested in an independent validation cohort consisting of 18 hyperthyroidism patients and approximately 16 patients who later progressed to ophthalmopathy. To identify TCR V-J signatures that set the groups apart, the researchers used a discovery cohort of 90 to 100 patients, made up of some 41 with Graves' ophthalmopathy and about 59 with stable Graves' hyperthyroidism. In about six Graves' hyperthyroidism patients, the study also compared T-cell repertoires from thyroid tissue with T-cell repertoires from blood. According to the paper, TCR Vbeta CDR3 sequencing was carried out on over 130 peripheral blood samples, which came from fewer than 50 ophthalmopathy, around 74 hyperthyroidism and about 17 progressor patients. Once sampling was done, hyperthyroidism patients were given methimazole at a starting dose of 30 mg daily, whereas ophthalmopathy patients were given high-dose intravenous methylprednisolone. On the study overall, not on this receptor specifically: No statistical method was used to set the sample size in advance, and investigators knew the group allocation. A model built on a 13 V-J signature distinguished ophthalmopathy from stable hyperthyroidism, reaching approximately 89% sensitivity and 81% to 83% specificity in cross-validation and 80%/75% in testing. Most expanded thyroid clonotypes (frequency above 0.001) were also detected in blood, a finding suggesting that blood repertoires may reflect thyroid immune responses. In validation, the model predicted progression to ophthalmopathy a median of approximately 6.3 months before onset, with roughly 68% sensitivity and roughly 73% specificity.

Ophthalmopathy patients had moderately to severely active disease, with a Clinical Activity Score of 3 or more, a NOSPECS grade of 4 or more, and a disease duration of less than 3 months. The study excluded patients with uncontrolled infections, other autoimmune diseases, pregnancy or lactation. Diagnoses were based on clinical symptoms, serum thyroxine and TRAb, thyroid ultrasound and orbital computed tomography. PBMCs were isolated from about 10 ml of fresh peripheral blood by Ficoll-Paque density gradient centrifugation. Total RNA was extracted with Trizol reagent, and quality was checked on an Agilent 2100 Bioanalyzer. As concerns this clonotype: Which antigen it targets is not known. Base qualities are missing; no much larger clone stands one base away.

The TCR beta CDR3 regions were amplified from the RNA transcripts. A first-round RT-PCR of the TCR CDR3 used the HTBI primer set with the Qiagen OneStep RT-PCR kit. Libraries were constructed in a second round of multiplex PCR, after which size selection and purification were performed. Libraries were sequenced paired-end with 100 bp reads on an Illumina HiSeq2000. The study's own analysis went as follows. SOAPnuke was used to process the raw data, with reads discarded if the reads contained adapters or uncalled bases, had a mean Phred below 15, or lacked an exact constant-primer or identifier match. High-quality paired reads were merged using COPE v1.2.5, and each unique nucleotide sequence was defined as a clonotype. MiTCR v1.1 was used to align clonotypes to the IMGT TRBV, TRBD and TRBJ reference segments. The analysis included only V-J combinations with a frequency above 0.0001, which together covered approximately 99% of the repertoires. The TCS score was defined as F50 (clonal expansion) divided by E x V (chaos), with BLOSUM62-based TCRdist calculated between CDR3 peptides within each V-J. Welch's t-statistics and random forest reduced 500 to 650 V-J features to 13, which were used in a naive Bayes classifier (R e1071). TCRdb reprocessed the public reads (quality trimming at Q25 with fastp, clone calling with MiXCR) and kept in-frame beta chains. CDR3 protein duplicates are merged, each entry listing the most common genes and DNA. Clone size and V and J calls follow TCRdb, not the original study. Here the sample has approximately 330,000 distinct CDR3 sequences; around 15% occur a single time. The ten largest clones represent 34% of the sample.

Compared with germline, V lacks 1 base and J lacks 7 bases; bases without a gene match: 11. According to the germline V gene, CDR1 reads LGHNA and CDR2 reads YNFKEQ. The CDR3 goes from the cysteine to the phenylalanine over 17 residues. The sequence is cut down to CDR3 DNA, 51 bases in frame from base 1. The chain joins TRBV4-2 to TRBJ1-5; the junction holds 9 bases that match TRBD1. The sequenced sample was blood. The sequence was collected from a woman aged 40 to 49 with Graves' ophthalmopathy. The CDR3 reads as follows: CASSQAPAGQGIQPQHF. The DNA is TGTGCCAGCAGCCAAGCCCCCGCCGGACAGGGGATACAGCCCCAGCATTTT.